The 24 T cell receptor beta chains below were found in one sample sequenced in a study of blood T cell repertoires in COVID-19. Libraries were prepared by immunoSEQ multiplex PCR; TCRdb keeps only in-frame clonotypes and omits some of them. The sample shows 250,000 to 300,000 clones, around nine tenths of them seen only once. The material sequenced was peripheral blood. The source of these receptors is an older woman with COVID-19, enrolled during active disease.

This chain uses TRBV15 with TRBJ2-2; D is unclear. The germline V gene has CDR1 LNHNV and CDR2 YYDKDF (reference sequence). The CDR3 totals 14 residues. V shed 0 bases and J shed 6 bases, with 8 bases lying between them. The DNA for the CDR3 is TGTGCCACCAGCAGAGATTACCAGGCCGGGGAGCTGTTTTTT. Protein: CATSRDYQAGELFF.

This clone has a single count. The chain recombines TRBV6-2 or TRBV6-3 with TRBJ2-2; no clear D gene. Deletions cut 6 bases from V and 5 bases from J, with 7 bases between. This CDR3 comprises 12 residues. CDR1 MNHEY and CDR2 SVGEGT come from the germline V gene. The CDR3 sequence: CASSLSTGELFF. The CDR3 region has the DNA TGTGCCAGCAGCCTCTCGACCGGGGAGCTGTTTTTT.

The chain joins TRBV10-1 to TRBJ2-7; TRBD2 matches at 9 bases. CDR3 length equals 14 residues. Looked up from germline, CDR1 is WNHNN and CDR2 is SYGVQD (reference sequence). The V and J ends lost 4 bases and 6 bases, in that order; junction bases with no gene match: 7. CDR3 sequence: CASSVSGRGGEQYF. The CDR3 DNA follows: TGCGCCAGCAGTGTTAGCGGGAGAGGGGGCGAGCAGTACTTC.

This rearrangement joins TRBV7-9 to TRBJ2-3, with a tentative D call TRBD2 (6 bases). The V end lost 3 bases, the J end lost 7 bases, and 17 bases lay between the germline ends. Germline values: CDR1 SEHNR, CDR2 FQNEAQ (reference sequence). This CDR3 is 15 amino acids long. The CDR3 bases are TGTGCCAGCAGCTTCGAACGCGGAGGGTTGAATACGCAGTATTTT. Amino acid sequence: CASSFERGGLNTQYF.

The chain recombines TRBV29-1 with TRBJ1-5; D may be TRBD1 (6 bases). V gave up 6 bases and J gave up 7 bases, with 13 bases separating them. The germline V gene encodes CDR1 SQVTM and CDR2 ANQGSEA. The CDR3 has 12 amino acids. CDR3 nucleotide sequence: TGCAGCGTGCGGACAGCTGGACAGCCCCAGCATTTT. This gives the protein CSVRTAGQPQHF. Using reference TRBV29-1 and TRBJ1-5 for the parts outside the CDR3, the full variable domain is SAVISQKPSRDICQRGTSLTIQCQVDSQVTMMFWYRQQPGQSLTLIATANQGSEATYESGFVIDKFPISRPNLTFSTLTVSNMSPEDSSIYLCSVRTAGQPQHFGDGTRLSIL.

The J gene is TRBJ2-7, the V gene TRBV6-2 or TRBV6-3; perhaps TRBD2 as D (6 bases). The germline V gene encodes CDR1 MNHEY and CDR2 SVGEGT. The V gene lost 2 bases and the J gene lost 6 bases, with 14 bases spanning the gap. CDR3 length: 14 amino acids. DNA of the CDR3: TGTGCCAGCAGTTACATTTCGAGCGGGTCCGAGCAGTACTTC. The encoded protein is CASSYISSGSEQYF.

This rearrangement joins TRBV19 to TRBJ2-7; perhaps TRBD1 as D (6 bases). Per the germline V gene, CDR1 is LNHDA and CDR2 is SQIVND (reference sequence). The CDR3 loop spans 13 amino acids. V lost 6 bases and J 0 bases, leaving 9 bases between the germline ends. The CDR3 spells CASSPDSSYEQYF. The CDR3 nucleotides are TGTGCCAGTAGCCCGGACAGCTCCTACGAGCAGTACTTC.

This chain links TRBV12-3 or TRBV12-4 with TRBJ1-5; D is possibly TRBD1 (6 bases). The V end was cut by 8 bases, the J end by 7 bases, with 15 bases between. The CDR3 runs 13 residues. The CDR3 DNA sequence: TGTGCCAGCGGTGAAGGGACAAGACAGCCCCAGCATTTT. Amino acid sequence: CASGEGTRQPQHF.

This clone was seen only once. The DNA for the CDR3 is TGCGCCAGCAGAGATAGCGGATCTCCCTACGAGCAGTACTTC. This encodes CASRDSGSPYEQYF. This chain links TRBV5-1 with TRBJ2-7; tentatively, D is TRBD2 (6 bases). The CDR3 loop spans 14 amino acids. V shed 5 bases and J shed 2 bases, with 14 bases lying between them. Germline V lookup: CDR1 SGHRS, CDR2 YFSETQ.

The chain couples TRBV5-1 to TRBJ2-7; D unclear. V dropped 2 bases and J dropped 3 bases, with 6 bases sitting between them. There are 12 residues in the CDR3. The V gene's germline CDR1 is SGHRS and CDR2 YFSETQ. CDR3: CASSFLGYEQYF. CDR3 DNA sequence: TGCGCCAGCAGCTTCCTAGGCTACGAGCAGTACTTC. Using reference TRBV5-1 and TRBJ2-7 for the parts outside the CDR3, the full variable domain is KAGVTQTPRYLIKTRGQQVTLSCSPISGHRSVSWYQQTPGQGLQFLFEYFSETQRNKGNFPGRFSGRQFSNSRSEMNVSTLELGDSALYLCASSFLGYEQYFGPGTRLTVT.

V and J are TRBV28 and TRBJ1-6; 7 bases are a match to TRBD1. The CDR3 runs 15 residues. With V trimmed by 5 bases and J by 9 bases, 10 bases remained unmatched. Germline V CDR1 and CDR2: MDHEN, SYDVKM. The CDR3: CASSPPGQGGSPLHF. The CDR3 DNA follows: TGTGCCAGCAGTCCCCCGGGGCAGGGGGGTTCACCCCTCCACTTT. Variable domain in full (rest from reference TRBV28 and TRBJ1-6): DVKVTQSSRYLVKRTGEKVFLECVQDMDHENMFWYRQDPGLGLRLIYFSYDVKMKEKGDIPEGYSVSREKKERFSLILESASTNQTSMYLCASSPPGQGGSPLHFGNGTRLTVT.

The CDR3 loop is CASSQTSGRATDTQYF. The CDR3 DNA sequence: TGCGCCAGCAGCCAGACTAGCGGGAGGGCCACAGATACGCAGTATTTT. V usage is TRBV4-3 and J usage is TRBJ2-3, with 14 bases that match TRBD2. After removal of 3 bases from V and 2 bases from J, the junction contained 1 base not matched to a gene. Looked up from germline, CDR1 is LGHNA and CDR2 is YSLEER. The CDR3 runs 16 residues.

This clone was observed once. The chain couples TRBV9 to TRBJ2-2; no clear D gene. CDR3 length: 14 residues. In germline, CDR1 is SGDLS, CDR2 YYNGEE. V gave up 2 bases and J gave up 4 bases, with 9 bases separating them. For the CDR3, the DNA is TGTGCCAGCAGCGTTCAGGCCATCACCGGGGAGCTGTTTTTT. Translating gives CASSVQAITGELFF.

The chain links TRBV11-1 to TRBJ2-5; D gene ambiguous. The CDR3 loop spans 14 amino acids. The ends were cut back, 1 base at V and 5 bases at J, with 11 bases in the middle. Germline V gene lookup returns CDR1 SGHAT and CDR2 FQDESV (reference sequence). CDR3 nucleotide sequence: TGTGCCAGCAGCTTAGGGAGCTCAACGGAGACCCAGTACTTC. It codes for CASSLGSSTETQYF.

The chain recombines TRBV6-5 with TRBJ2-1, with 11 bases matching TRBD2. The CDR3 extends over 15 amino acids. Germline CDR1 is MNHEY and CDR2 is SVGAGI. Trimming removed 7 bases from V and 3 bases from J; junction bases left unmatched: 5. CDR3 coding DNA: TGTGCCAGCACCCCCCTAGCGGGAGGCTACAATGAGCAGTTCTTC. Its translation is CASTPLAGGYNEQFF.

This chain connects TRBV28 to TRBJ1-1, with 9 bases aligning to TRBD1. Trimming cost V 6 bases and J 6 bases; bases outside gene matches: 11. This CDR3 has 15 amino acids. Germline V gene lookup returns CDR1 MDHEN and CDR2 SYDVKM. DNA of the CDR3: TGTGCCAGCAGAGAACAGGGGGCAGTAAACTCTGAAGCTTTCTTT. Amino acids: CASREQGAVNSEAFF.

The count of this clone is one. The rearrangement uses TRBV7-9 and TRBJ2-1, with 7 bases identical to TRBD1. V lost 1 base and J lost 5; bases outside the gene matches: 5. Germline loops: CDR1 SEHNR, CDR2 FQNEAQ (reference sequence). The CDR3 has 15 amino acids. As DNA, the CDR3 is TGTGCCAGCAGCTTAGGGACAGGTACTGACAATGAGCAGTTCTTC. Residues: CASSLGTGTDNEQFF.

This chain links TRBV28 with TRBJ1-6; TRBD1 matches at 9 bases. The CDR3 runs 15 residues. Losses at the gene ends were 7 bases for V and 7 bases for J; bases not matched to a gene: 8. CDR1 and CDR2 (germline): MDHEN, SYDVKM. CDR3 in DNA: TGTGCCAGCACTCCGAGGGGACAGGGCAATTCACCCCTCCACTTT. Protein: CASTPRGQGNSPLHF.

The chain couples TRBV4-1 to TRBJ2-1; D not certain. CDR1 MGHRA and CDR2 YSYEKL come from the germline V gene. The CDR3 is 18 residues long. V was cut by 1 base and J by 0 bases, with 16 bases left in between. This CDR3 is CASSQGSTFSSSYNEQFF. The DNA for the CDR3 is TGCGCCAGCAGCCAAGGGTCTACCTTCTCGAGCTCCTACAATGAGCAGTTCTTC.

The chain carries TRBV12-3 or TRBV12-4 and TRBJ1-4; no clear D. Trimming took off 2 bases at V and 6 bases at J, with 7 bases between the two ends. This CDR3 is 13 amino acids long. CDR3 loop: CASSLREYEKLFF. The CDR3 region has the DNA TGTGCCAGCAGTTTAAGGGAGTATGAAAAACTGTTTTTT.

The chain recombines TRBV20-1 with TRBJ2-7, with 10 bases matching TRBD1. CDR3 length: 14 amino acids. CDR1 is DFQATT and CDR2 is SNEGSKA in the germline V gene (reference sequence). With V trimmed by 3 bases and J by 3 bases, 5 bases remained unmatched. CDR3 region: CSASPGQGRYEQYF. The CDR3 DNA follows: TGCAGTGCTAGTCCGGGACAGGGGCGCTACGAGCAGTACTTC.

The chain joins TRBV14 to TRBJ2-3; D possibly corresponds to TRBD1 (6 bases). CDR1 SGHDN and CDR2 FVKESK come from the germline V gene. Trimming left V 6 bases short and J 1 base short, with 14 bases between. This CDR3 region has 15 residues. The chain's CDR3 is CASSIGQQGTDTQYF. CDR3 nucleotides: TGTGCCAGCAGTATCGGACAGCAAGGCACAGATACGCAGTATTTT.

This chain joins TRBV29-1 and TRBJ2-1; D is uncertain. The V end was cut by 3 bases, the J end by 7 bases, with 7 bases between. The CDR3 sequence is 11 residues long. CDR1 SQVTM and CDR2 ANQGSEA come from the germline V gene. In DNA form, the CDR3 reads TGCAGCGTTGAGAGGCAGAATGAGCAGTTCTTC. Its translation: CSVERQNEQFF.

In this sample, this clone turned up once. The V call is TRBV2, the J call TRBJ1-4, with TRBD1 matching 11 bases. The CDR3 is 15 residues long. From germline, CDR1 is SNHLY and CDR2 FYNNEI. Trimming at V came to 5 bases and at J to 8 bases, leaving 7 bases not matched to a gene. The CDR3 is CASSKGQGAGEKLFF. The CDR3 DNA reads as TGTGCCAGCAGTAAAGGACAGGGGGCGGGAGAAAAACTGTTTTTT.